The rows below give T cell receptor beta chains drawn from one sample of a study of T cells in Graves' hyperthyroidism and ophthalmopathy. MiXCR, applied by TCRdb to the multiplex PCR reads, yields one record per CDR3 protein. The sample has around 500,000 distinct CDR3 sequences, 12% to 15% seen once. The sample comprised blood. The origin of the receptors is a woman aged 40 to 55 with Graves' hyperthyroidism. CDR3s include the opening cysteine and the closing phenylalanine or tryptophan. D genes are given only for firm matches. Some rows have no size entry. The others give once, few or many, or a class for an expanded clone.

>TRBJ2-3|many|TRBV28|.
TGTGCCAGCAGTATGGACGGACGCACAGATACGCAGTATTTT
CASSMDGRTDTQYF
>TRBJ2-7|many|TRBV6-1|TRBD2
TGTGCCAGCAGCTCCCCGACTAGCGGGAGGGCCTACGAGCAGTACTTC
CASSSPTSGRAYEQYF
>TRBJ1-6|many|TRBV28|TRBD1
TGTGCCAGCAGTTCCTGGACAGGAAAATATTCACCCCTCCACTTT
CASSSWTGKYSPLHF
>TRBJ1-1|many|TRBV20-1|TRBD1
TGCAGTGCTAGAGTTGGGACAGGGATTACTGAAGCTTTCTTT
CSARVGTGITEAFF
>TRBJ2-3|many|TRBV30|TRBD2
TGTGCCTGGAATCGACTAGCGGGAACGTCGGATACGCAGTATTTT
CAWNRLAGTSDTQYF
>TRBJ1-4|few|TRBV6-6|TRBD1
TGTGCCAGCAGTTACACGGACAGGGGTGGTTCAACTAATGAAAAACTGTTTTTT
CASSYTDRGGSTNEKLFF
>TRBJ2-2|many|TRBV11-3|.
TGTGCCAGCAGCGAACTGAAGAACACCGGGGAGCTGTTTTTT
CASSELKNTGELFF
>TRBJ2-5|many|TRBV7-9|TRBD1
TGTGCCAGCAGCGCAGGGACAGTCCAAGAGACCCAGTACTTC
CASSAGTVQETQYF
>TRBJ1-1|.|TRBV7-8|.
.
CASSQSTSGGRYEQYFGPGTEAFF
>TRBJ1-4|many|TRBV3-1|.
TGTGCCAGCAGCCAGAGGCGGACAGATCGAAATGAAAAACTGTTTTTT
CASSQRRTDRNEKLFF
>TRBJ1-1|many|TRBV19|.
TGTGCCAGTTTAGCTTGGAACACTGAAGCTTTCTTT
CASLAWNTEAFF
>TRBJ2-1|many|TRBV3-1|.
TGTGCCAGCAGCCAAGATCAGTTCTCCTACAATGAGCAGTTCTTC
CASSQDQFSYNEQFF
>TRBJ1-2|many|TRBV28|TRBD1
TGTGCCAGCACCACCGACAGGGTCTATGGCTACACCTTC
CASTTDRVYGYTF
>TRBJ2-7|.|TRBV5-1|.
TGCGCCAGCAGCGGGCAGTCTGGGAGCGAGCAGTACTTC
CASSGQSGSEQYF
>TRBJ1-2|few|TRBV28|.
TGTGCCAGCAGTCTCCTCGCGCCCGGGACAAGCTATGGCTACACCTTC
CASSLLAPGTSYGYTF
>TRBJ2-7|few|TRBV25-1|.
TGTGCCAGCATTGGGGGCGGGGGTACCTACGAGCAGTACTTC
CASIGGGGTYEQYF
>TRBJ2-1|many|TRBV11-1|.
TGTGCCAGCAGCCTTGACACTAACAATGAGCAGTTCTTC
CASSLDTNNEQFF
>TRBJ1-1|.|TRBV28|TRBD1
TGTGCCAGCAACAGTCCCGGGACAGGGGCAATGAACACTGAAGCTTTCTTT
CASNSPGTGAMNTEAFF
>TRBJ2-1|few|TRBV9|.
TGTGCCAGCAGCGTAGGGGGAGGAACCCACAATGAGCAGTTCTTC
CASSVGGGTHNEQFF
>TRBJ1-1|.|TRBV5-1|.
TGCGCCAGCAGCAGAGCTGGCATGGGGCAGGGGAACACTGAAGCTTTCTTT
CASSRAGMGQGNTEAFF
>TRBJ2-2|.|TRBV4-1|TRBD2
TGCGCCAGCAGCCAAGCTAGCGGAAAAAACACCGGGGAGCTGTTTTTT
CASSQASGKNTGELFF
>TRBJ1-2|few|TRBV27|.
TGTGCCAGCAGCCCCGACCTCGCGAACTATAACCATGGCTACACCTTC
CASSPDLANYNHGYTF
>TRBJ2-3|.|TRBV30|.
TGTGCCTGGGGGCCAATAGAGTATACGCAGTATTTT
CAWGPIEYTQYF
>TRBJ2-1|many|TRBV7-9|.
TGTGCCAGCAGCTTACGCCCCGGGCACAATGAGCAGTTCTTC
CASSLRPGHNEQFF
>TRBJ2-1|many|TRBV3-1|.
TGTGCCAGCAGCCAAAAAACATGGGGGGAAAGATACAATGAGCAGTTCTTC
CASSQKTWGERYNEQFF
>TRBJ2-7|.|TRBV6-1|.
TGTGCCAGCAAGGGGTCAGTCTCCTACGAGCAGTACTTC
CASKGSVSYEQYF
>TRBJ2-7|.|TRBV6-1|TRBD2
TGTGCCGTTTCTAGCGGGCTTTCCTACGAGCAGTACTTC
CAVSSGLSYEQYF
>TRBJ1-1|many|TRBV18|.
TGTGCCAGCTCACCGGACAACAATGAAGCTTTCTTT
CASSPDNNEAFF
>TRBJ2-1|few|TRBV9|TRBD2
TGTGCCAGCAGCGTGTCGGGAGGGTTCAATGAGCAGTTCTTC
CASSVSGGFNEQFF
>TRBJ2-1|many|TRBV20-1|TRBD2
TGCAGTGCTAGTAATCTAGCAGGTGGGAGGGCCAATGAGCAGTTCTTC
CSASNLAGGRANEQFF
>TRBJ2-7|few|TRBV4-1|TRBD1
TGCGCCAGCAGCCAAGACTGGCCGGGACAGGGCTCCTACGAGCAGTACTTC
CASSQDWPGQGSYEQYF
>TRBJ2-2|many|TRBV7-8|.
TGTGCCAGCAGCTTAGCCGGGCACACCGGGGAGCTGTTTTTT
CASSLAGHTGELFF
>TRBJ2-7|many|TRBV28|.
TGTGCCAGCAGTTTTCGGGGTACCTACGAGCAGTACTTC
CASSFRGTYEQYF
>TRBJ2-6|.|TRBV30|TRBD1
TGTGCCTGGCTCCTAGGGGGACAGGGGGCAACTGGGGCCAACGTCCTGACTTTC
CAWLLGGQGATGANVLTF
>TRBJ2-3|many|TRBV28|.
TGTGCCATAGGCAGCGTCCAAACGCAGTATTTT
CAIGSVQTQYF
>TRBJ2-1|few|TRBV5-1|TRBD2
TGCGCCAGCAGCTTGTTAGCGGGAGGGGGTGAGCAGTTCTTC
CASSLLAGGGEQFF
>TRBJ1-1|few|TRBV7-2|.
TGTGCCAGCAGCGCATCCCGCCAGAACACTGAAGCTTTCTTT
CASSASRQNTEAFF
>TRBJ2-5|few|TRBV4-1|.
TGCGCCAGCAGCCAAGATGTCGAGACCCAGTACTTC
CASSQDVETQYF
>TRBJ1-5|few|TRBV7-2|.
TGTGCCAGCAGCTCCCTAGCCCAGCCCCAGCATTTT
CASSSLAQPQHF
>TRBJ2-3|.|TRBV20-1|TRBD2
TGCAGTACAGGGAGGACTAGCGGGGCAGATACGCAGTATTTT
CSTGRTSGADTQYF
>TRBJ2-3|.|TRBV4-1|.
TGCGCCAGCAGCCAAAGCAGGGACTTCACAGATACGCAGTATTTT
CASSQSRDFTDTQYF
>TRBJ2-1|.|TRBV6-1|TRBD1
TGTGCCAGCAGTGGGGGTAAGGACAGGGGGCGCAATGAGCAGTTCTTC
CASSGGKDRGRNEQFF
>TRBJ2-3|.|TRBV13|.
TGTGCCGGATCAAGCGGCCGCACAGATACGCAGTATTTT
CAGSSGRTDTQYF
>TRBJ1-5|many|TRBV12-3/TRBV12-4|.
TGTGCCAGCAGCCGGGACGGAATCAATCAGCCCCAGCATTTT
CASSRDGINQPQHF
>TRBJ2-1|.|TRBV7-9|TRBD2
TGTGCCAGCAGCTCGGGACTAGCGGGAGCTTATGAGCAGTTCTTC
CASSSGLAGAYEQFF
>TRBJ2-1|.|TRBV9|.
TGTGCCAGCAGCGTAGATCCGGTAAGCTCCTACAATGAGCAGTTCTTC
CASSVDPVSSYNEQFF
>TRBJ2-7|many|TRBV30|.
TGTGCCTGGAGCAACGACGGACTACCCTACGAGCAGTACTTC
CAWSNDGLPYEQYF
>TRBJ1-1|many|TRBV6-1|.
TGTGCCAGCAGGGGTAGGGGGGGCGCGGACACTGAAGCTTTCTTT
CASRGRGGADTEAFF
>TRBJ2-2|few|TRBV10-2|.
TGCGCCAGCAGTGAGTCACTCCAGTCCGGGGAGCTGTTTTTT
CASSESLQSGELFF
>TRBJ2-7|many|TRBV11-1|TRBD1
TGTGCCAGCAGCTTAGCCACTGGGACAGGGGTCGACGAGCAGTACTTC
CASSLATGTGVDEQYF
>TRBJ2-7|many|TRBV15|TRBD1
TGTGCCACCAGCAGAGAGAGTGGGACAGGGGGCTACGAGCAGTACTTC
CATSRESGTGGYEQYF
>TRBJ2-1|many|TRBV28|.
TGTGCCAGCAGTTTAACGGTCGGGGATAGCGGATACAATGAGCAGTTCTTC
CASSLTVGDSGYNEQFF
>TRBJ2-7|few|TRBV20-1|.
TGCAGTGCTAGAGTTTCAGGGAGCGACTACGAGCAGTACTTC
CSARVSGSDYEQYF
>TRBJ2-7|many|TRBV2|TRBD2
TGTGCCAGCAAGGAGACTAGCGGCTTCTACGAGCAGTACTTC
CASKETSGFYEQYF
>TRBJ1-1|many|TRBV28|.
TGTGCCAGCAGTTCCCTAGCGGAAGCTTTCTTT
CASSSLAEAFF
>TRBJ1-6|.|TRBV25-1|TRBD1
TGTGCCAGCAGTGCCCACAGGGGAGATAATTCACCCCTCCACTTT
CASSAHRGDNSPLHF
>TRBJ1-1|few|TRBV12-3/TRBV12-4|.
TGTGCCAGCAGTTTTTTGATTTACGGGGTGAACACTGAAGCTTTCTTT
CASSFLIYGVNTEAFF
>TRBJ2-5|few|TRBV5-1|.
TGCGCCAGCAGATATTCCGAGACCCAGTACTTC
CASRYSETQYF
>TRBJ1-6|many|TRBV28|TRBD1
TGTGCCAGCATTCCTGCCGGGACAGATAATTCACCCCTCCACTTT
CASIPAGTDNSPLHF
>TRBJ2-7|many|TRBV7-9|.
TGTGCCAGCAGCTCCCCCGGACCCTCGTACGAGCAGTACTTC
CASSSPGPSYEQYF